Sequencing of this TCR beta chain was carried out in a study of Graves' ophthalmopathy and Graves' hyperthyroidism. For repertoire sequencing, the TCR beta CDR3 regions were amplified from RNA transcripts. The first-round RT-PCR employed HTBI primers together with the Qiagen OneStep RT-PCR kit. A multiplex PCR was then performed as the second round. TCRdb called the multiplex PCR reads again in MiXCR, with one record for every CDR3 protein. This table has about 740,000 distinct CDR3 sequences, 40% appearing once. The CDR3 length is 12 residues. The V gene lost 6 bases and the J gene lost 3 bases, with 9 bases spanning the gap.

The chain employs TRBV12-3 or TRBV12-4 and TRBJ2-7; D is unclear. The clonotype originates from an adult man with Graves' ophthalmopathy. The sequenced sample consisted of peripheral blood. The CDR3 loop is CASSHLGYEQYF. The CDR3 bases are TGTGCCAGCAGCCACCTGGGCTACGAGCAGTACTTC.